The entry below describes one T cell receptor (beta chain). This clone was seen just once. Its binding antigen is unknown. Base qualities are not recorded, but no much larger clone differs from it by a single base. Sample time point, as interpreted from the label and publication: blood sample drawn before combined kidney and bone marrow transplant. Unstimulated Tregs (CD4+CD25+CD127-), CD4+ non-Tregs (CD4+CD25-), CD4 and CD8 cells were FACS-sorted from thawed PBMCs. A few combined kidney and bone marrow transplant recipients from the ITN036ST trial were included as patients, and samples were available only from these trial subjects. Healthy control blood was separated into PBMCs by Ficoll density gradient and cryopreserved, and patient PBMCs were collected both before and after transplant. The sample is drawn from a study of Tregs in tolerant kidney transplant recipients (dated by TCRdb to between 2018 and 2021). In the study overall: Related donors were used in the transplants with nonmyeloablative bone marrow transplantation, and mixed chimerism was transient in the human trials. The study used TCRbeta sequencing to identify donor-specific regulatory T cells before combined kidney and bone marrow transplantation, then tracked those cells after transplant.

CDR1 and CDR2 were assigned from the germline V gene as SGHRS and YFSETQ. V is pared back by 1 base and J by 8 bases, with 15 bases lying between the germline termini. Including the terminal cysteine and phenylalanine, the CDR3 comprises 15 residues. The CDR3 DNA has 45 bases and is translated from base 1. Genomic DNA was extracted from sorted cells with the QIAGEN DNeasy Blood and Tissue Kit for TCRbeta CDR3 sequencing. High-throughput TCRbeta CDR3 sequencing, which included PCR amplification with bias correction and internal controls, was done commercially through immunoSEQ. The original pipeline was this. Unique productive TCRbeta sequences were defined by CDR3 nucleotide sequence where primers matched, otherwise by CDR3 amino acid sequence with Vbeta and Jbeta genes. To correct sorting error, sequences shared between sorted populations at a frequency ratio of 2:1 or less were removed; the rest were assigned to the higher population. Donor-reactive sequences were defined as at least 5-fold expanded in CFSE-low cells versus unstimulated cells, with frequency of at least 0.01% in CFSE-low cells. Repertoire divergence was quantified by Jensen-Shannon divergence calculated from the top 100 TCRbeta sequences ranked by frequency. For samples with multiple sequencing runs, sorting error was corrected separately for each run before the runs were pooled. Held by TCRdb, this immuneACCESS table contains in-frame sequences only and omits some clones. Under half of the omission traces to an unresolved V gene where checked; the cause of the rest is unknown. Clone size and the V and J calls come from that table; the DNA yielded D and trimming. A total of tens of thousands of clones appear in this sample, 70% to 90% of them only once. The top ten hold approximately 0.4% of the sample.

On the study overall, not on this receptor specifically: PCR primers changed over time for some patients, so nucleotide-level comparison across those patients' samples was not possible. In tolerant patients, donor-specific Tregs expanded more than Tregs overall, which suggests antigen-driven rather than nonspecific expansion. The study was limited by small patient numbers, and the findings need validation in larger populations and under other immunosuppression protocols. The most biologically relevant and donor-specific TCRbeta repertoire appeared to be identified by expanding Tregs with activated donor B cells. Biological reproducibility was not directly addressed, though technical replication error appeared minimal.

Specimen: CD4+ T cells from blood, collected before the transplant. This TCR derives from a human donor who received a combined kidney and bone marrow transplant. Rearrangement joined TRBV5-1 to TRBJ1-4, with TRBD1 tentatively as D gene (5 bases match). The nucleotides are TGCGCCAGCAGCTTGTCCCCGGGGGGGTACGAAAAACTGTTTTTT. Translated, this is CASSLSPGGYEKLFF.